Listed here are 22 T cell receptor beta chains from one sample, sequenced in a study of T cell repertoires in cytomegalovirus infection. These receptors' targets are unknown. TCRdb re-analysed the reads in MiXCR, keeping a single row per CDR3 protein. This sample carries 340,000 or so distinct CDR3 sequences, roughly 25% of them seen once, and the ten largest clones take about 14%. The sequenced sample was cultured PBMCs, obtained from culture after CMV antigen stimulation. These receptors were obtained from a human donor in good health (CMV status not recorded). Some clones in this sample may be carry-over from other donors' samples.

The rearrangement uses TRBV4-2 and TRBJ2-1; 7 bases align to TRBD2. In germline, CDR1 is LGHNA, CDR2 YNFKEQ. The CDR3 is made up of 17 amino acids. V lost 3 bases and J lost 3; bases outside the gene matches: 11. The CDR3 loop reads CASSQGGTGGNYNEQFF. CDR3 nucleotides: TGTGCCAGCAGCCAGGGAGGGACGGGAGGTAACTACAATGAGCAGTTCTTC.

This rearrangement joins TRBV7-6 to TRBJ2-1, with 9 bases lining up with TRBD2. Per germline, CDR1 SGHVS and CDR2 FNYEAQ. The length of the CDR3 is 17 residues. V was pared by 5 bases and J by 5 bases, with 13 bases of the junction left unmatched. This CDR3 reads CASSESGGRGLNNEQFF. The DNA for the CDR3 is TGTGCCAGCAGCGAATCTGGCGGGAGGGGACTAAACAATGAGCAGTTCTTC.

CDR3 bases: TGCAGCGTGACAGACTATTACAATGAGCAGTTCTTC. This sequence encodes CSVTDYYNEQFF. The rearrangement joins TRBV29-1 to TRBJ2-1; either TRBD1 or TRBD2 may fit D (5 bases each). This CDR3 region has 12 residues. The V gene's germline CDR1 is SQVTM and CDR2 ANQGSEA. The V end lost 6 bases, the J end lost 4 bases, and 10 bases lay between the germline ends.

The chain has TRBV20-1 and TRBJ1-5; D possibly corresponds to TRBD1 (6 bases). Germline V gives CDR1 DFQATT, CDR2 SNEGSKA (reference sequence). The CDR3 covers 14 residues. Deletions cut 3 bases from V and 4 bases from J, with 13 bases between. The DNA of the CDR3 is TGCAGTGCTAGGGCGGGACACTATAATCAGCCCCAGCATTTT. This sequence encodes CSARAGHYNQPQHF.

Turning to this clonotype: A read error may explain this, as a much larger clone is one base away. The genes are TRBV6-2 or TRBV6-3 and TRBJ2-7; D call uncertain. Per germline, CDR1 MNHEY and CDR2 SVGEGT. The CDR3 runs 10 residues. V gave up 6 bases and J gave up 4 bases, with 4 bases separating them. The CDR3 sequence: CASRGYEQYF. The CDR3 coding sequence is TGTGCCAGCAGAGGGTACGAGCAGTACTTC.

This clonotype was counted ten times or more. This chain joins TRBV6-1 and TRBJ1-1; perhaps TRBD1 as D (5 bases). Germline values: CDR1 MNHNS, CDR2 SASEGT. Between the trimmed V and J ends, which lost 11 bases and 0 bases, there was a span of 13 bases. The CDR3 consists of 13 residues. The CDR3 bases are TGTGCCGGCCGACAGTTTATGAACACTGAAGCTTTCTTT. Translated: CAGRQFMNTEAFF.

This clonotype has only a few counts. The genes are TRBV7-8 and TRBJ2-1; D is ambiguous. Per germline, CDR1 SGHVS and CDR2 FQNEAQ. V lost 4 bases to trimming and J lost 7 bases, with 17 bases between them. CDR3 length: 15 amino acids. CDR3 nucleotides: TGTGCCAGCAGCTACCGGGCTCCGGCCCAGAATGAGCAGTTCTTC. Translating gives CASSYRAPAQNEQFF.

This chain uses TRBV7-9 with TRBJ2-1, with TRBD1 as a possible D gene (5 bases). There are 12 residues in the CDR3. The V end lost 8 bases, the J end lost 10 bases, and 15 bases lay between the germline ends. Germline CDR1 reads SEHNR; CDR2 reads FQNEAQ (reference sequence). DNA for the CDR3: TGTGCCAGCGGCCGAGAAGGGGCGGAGCAGTTCTTC. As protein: CASGREGAEQFF.

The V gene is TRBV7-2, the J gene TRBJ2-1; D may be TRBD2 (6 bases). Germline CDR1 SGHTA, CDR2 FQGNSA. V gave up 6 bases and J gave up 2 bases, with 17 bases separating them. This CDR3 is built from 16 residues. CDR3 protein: CASSRYGSSAYNEQFF. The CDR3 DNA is TGTGCCAGCAGTAGATACGGGAGTTCGGCCTACAATGAGCAGTTCTTC. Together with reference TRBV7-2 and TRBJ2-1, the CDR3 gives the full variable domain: GAGVSQSPSNKVTEKGKDVELRCDPISGHTALYWYRQSLGQGLEFLIYFQGNSAPDKSGLPSDRFSAERTGGSVSTLTIQRTQQEDSAVYLCASSRYGSSAYNEQFFGPGTRLTVL.

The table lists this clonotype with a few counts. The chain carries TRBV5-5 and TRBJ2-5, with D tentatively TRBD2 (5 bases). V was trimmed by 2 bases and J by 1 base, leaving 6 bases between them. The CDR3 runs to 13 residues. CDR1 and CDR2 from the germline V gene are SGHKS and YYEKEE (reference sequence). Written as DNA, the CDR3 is TGTGCCAGCAGCTTTGCGGGCCAAGAGACCCAGTACTTC. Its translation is CASSFAGQETQYF. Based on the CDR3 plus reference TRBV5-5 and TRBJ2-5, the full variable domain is DAGVTQSPTHLIKTRGQQVTLRCSPISGHKSVSWYQQVLGQGPQFIFQYYEKEERGRGNFPDRFSARQFPNYSSELNVNALLLGDSALYLCASSFAGQETQYFGPGTRLLVL.

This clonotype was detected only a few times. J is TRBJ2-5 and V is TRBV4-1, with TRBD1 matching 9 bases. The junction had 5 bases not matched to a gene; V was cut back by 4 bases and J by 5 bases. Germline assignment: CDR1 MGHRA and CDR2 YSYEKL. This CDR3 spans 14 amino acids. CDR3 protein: CASSLGQGWETQYF. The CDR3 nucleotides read TGCGCCAGCAGCCTTGGACAGGGGTGGGAGACCCAGTACTTC.

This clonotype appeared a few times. The CDR3 here is CASRQGSGTEAFF. The CDR3 DNA follows: TGTGCCAGCAGACAGGGTTCGGGCACTGAAGCTTTCTTT. This chain uses TRBV12-3 or TRBV12-4 with TRBJ1-1, with a tentative D call TRBD1 (6 bases). V dropped 6 bases and J dropped 4 bases, with 12 bases sitting between them. The CDR3 runs to 13 residues.

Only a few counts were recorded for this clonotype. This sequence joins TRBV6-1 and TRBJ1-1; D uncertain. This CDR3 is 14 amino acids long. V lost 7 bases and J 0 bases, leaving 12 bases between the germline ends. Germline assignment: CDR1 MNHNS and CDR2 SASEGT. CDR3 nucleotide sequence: TGTGCCAGCAATAGGGAGGCCATGAACACTGAAGCTTTCTTT. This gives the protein CASNREAMNTEAFF.

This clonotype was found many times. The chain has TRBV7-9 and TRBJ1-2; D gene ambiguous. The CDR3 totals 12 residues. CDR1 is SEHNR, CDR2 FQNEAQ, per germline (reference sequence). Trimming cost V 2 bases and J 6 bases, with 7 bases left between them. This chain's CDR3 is CASSLSTHGYTF. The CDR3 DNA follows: TGTGCCAGCAGCTTAAGTACGCATGGCTACACCTTC. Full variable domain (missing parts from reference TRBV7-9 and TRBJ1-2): DTGVSQNPRHKITKRGQNVTFRCDPISEHNRLYWYRQTLGQGPEFLTYFQNEAQLEKSRLLSDRFSAERPKGSFSTLEIQRTEQGDSAMYLCASSLSTHGYTFGSGTRLTVV.

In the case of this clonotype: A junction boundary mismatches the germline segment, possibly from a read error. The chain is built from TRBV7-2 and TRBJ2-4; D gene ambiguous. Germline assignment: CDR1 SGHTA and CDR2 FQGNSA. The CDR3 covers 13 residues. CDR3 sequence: CASSLVGRNIHYF. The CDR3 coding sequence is TGTGCCAGCAGCTTAGTAGGGCGGAACATTCATTACTTC.

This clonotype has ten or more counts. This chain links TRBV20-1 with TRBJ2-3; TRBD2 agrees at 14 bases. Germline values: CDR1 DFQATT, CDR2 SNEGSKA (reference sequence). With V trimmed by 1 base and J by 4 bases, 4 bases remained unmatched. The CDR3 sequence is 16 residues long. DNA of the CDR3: TGCAGTGCTAGAGTCCTGGGACTAGCGGGAGCAGATACGCAGTATTTT. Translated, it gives CSARVLGLAGADTQYF.

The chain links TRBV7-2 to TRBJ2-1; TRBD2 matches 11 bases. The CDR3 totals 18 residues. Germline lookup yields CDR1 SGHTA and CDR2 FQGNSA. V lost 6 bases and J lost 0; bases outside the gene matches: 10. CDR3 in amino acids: CASSSTGTSGFSYNEQFF. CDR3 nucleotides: TGTGCCAGCAGTTCTACCGGGACTAGCGGCTTCTCCTACAATGAGCAGTTCTTC.

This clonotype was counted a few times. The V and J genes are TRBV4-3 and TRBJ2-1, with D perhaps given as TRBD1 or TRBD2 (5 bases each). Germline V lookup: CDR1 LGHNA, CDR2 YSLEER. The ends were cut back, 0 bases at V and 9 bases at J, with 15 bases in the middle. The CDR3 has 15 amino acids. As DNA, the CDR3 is TGCGCCAGCAGCCAAGACCTTGCGCAGGGACCTGAGCAGTTCTTC. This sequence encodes CASSQDLAQGPEQFF.

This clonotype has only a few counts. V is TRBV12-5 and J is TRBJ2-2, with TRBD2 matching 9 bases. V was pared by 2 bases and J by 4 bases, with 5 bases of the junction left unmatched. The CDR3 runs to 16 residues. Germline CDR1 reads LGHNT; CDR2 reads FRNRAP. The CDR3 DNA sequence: TGTGCTAGTGGTTTGATGGCGGGAGGGCCCACCGGGGAGCTGTTTTTT. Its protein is CASGLMAGGPTGELFF.

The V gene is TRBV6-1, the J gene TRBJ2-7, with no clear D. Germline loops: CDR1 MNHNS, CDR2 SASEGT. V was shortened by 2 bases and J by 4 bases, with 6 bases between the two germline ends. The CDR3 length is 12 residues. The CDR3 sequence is CASSEQGYEQYF. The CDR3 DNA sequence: TGTGCCAGCAGTGAACAAGGGTACGAGCAGTACTTC.

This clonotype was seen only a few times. This CDR3 reads CASSLAGGNYEQYV. The CDR3 DNA reads as TGTGCCAGCAGCTTAGCGGGTGGGAATTACGAGCAGTACGTC. The rearrangement links TRBV7-8 to TRBJ2-7; no clear D gene. The germline V gene has CDR1 SGHVS and CDR2 FQNEAQ. V lost 0 bases to trimming and J lost 4 bases, with 10 bases between them. The CDR3 totals 14 residues.

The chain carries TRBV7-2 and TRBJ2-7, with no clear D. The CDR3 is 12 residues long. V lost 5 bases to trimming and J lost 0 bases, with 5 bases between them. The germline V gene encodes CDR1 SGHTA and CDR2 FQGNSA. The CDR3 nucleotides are TGTGCCAGCAGCGCAACCTCCTACGAGCAGTACTTC. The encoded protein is CASSATSYEQYF.